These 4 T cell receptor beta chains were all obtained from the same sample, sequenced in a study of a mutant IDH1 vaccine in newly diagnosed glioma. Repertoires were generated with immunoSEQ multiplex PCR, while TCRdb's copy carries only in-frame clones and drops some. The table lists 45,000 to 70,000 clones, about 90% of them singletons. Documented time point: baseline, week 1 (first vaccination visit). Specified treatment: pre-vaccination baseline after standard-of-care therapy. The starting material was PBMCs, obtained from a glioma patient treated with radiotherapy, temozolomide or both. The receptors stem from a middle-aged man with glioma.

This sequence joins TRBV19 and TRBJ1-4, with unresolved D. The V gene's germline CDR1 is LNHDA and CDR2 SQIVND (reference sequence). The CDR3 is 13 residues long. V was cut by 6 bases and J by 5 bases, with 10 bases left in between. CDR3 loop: CASSPGLNEKLFF. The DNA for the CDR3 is TGTGCCAGTAGCCCCGGGCTGAATGAAAAACTGTTTTTT.

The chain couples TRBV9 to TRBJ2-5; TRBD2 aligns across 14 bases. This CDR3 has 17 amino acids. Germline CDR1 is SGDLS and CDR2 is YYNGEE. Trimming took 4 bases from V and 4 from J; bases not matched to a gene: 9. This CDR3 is CASSPGGLAGGSETQYF. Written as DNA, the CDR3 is TGTGCCAGCAGCCCCGGTGGACTAGCGGGAGGTTCAGAGACCCAGTACTTC.

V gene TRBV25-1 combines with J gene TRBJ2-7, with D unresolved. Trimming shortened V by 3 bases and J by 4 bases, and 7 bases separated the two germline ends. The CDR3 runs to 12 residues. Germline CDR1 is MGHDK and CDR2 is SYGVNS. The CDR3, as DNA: TGTGCCAGCAGTGATCAAGGTTACGAGCAGTACTTC. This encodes CASSDQGYEQYF.

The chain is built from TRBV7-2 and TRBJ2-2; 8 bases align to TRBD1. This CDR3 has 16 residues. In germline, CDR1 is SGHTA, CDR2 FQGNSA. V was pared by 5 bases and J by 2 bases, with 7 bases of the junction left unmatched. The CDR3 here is CASSPGTGANTGELFF. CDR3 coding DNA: TGTGCCAGCAGCCCCGGGACAGGAGCAAACACCGGGGAGCTGTTTTTT.